This passage covers 31 T cell receptor beta chains from one sample sequenced in a study of blood T cell repertoires in COVID-19 (dated by TCRdb to about 2020). Receptor libraries were prepared by the immunoSEQ multiplex PCR assay. Here the immuneACCESS table is served through TCRdb, limited to in-frame sequences with V and J called. Missing clones are a known gap in these copies; in checked studies unresolved V genes cover under half, and the rest lacks a known reason. This sample is represented by 100,000 to 150,000 clones; 78% of them were singletons. The top ten constitute roughly 2.1% of the sample. Sequencing used peripheral blood. These receptors all stem from a man between 65 and 85 years old with acute or convalescent COVID-19.

This clone was counted once. The CDR3 reads CASSSRQGDSYNEQFF. The CDR3, as DNA: TGTGCCAGCAGCTCTAGACAGGGTGACTCCTACAATGAGCAGTTCTTC. This rearrangement joins TRBV7-8 to TRBJ2-1; 7 nucleotides match TRBD1. The germline V gene encodes CDR1 SGHVS and CDR2 FQNEAQ. The CDR3 length is 16 residues. The ends lost 4 bases at V and 0 bases at J; junction bases unmatched: 6.

The chain employs TRBV15 and TRBJ2-7; maybe TRBD1 (5 bases). This CDR3 contains 15 residues. The ends were cut back, 1 base at V and 0 bases at J, with 10 bases in the middle. Germline CDR1 and CDR2: LNHNV and YYDKDF (reference sequence). The CDR3 loop is CATSRGGGSSYEQYF. The CDR3 bases are TGTGCCACCAGCAGAGGGGGCGGTAGCTCCTACGAGCAGTACTTC. Supplemented by reference TRBV15 and TRBJ2-7, the full variable domain reads DAMVIQNPRYQVTQFGKPVTLSCSQTLNHNVMYWYQQKSSQAPKLLFHYYDKDFNNEADTPDNFQSRRPNTSFCFLDIRSPGLGDTAMYLCATSRGGGSSYEQYFGPGTRLTVT.

This sequence joins TRBV5-1 and TRBJ2-5; D may be TRBD1 (6 bases). The CDR3 is made up of 13 amino acids. Germline CDR1 SGHRS, CDR2 YFSETQ. Deletions cut 6 bases from V and 6 bases from J, with 15 bases between. The CDR3 coding sequence is TGCGCCAGCAAGGACAGTCCGGGAAAGACCCAGTACTTC. It specifies CASKDSPGKTQYF.

The gene calls are TRBV14 and TRBJ1-2; D is ambiguous. CDR1 and CDR2 (germline): SGHDN, FVKESK. The CDR3 totals 15 residues. The V end lost 4 bases, the J end lost 2 bases, and 14 bases lay between the germline ends. DNA of the CDR3: TGTGCCAGCAGCCGACTCGGACCGGGGAACTATGGCTACACCTTC. Translating gives CASSRLGPGNYGYTF.

The CDR3 DNA is TGTGCCAGCTCACCACTTACAGTCCCTAATGAAAAACTGTTTTTT. It translates to CASSPLTVPNEKLFF. The V gene is TRBV18, the J gene TRBJ1-4, with D unresolved. Trimming removed 1 base at V and 3 bases at J, with 9 bases between. Germline loops: CDR1 KGHSH, CDR2 LQKENI. The CDR3 has 15 amino acids.

This rearrangement joins TRBV5-1 to TRBJ2-4, with 14 nucleotides matching TRBD2. There are 16 residues in the CDR3. Germline-derived CDR1 and CDR2 are SGHRS and YFSETQ. V lost 4 bases, J lost 5 bases, and 5 bases stayed unmatched. The CDR3 bases are TGCGCCAGCAGCACCGGGACTAGCGGGGGCCAAAACATTCAGTACTTC. Translation: CASSTGTSGGQNIQYF. Full variable domain (missing parts from reference TRBV5-1 and TRBJ2-4): KAGVTQTPRYLIKTRGQQVTLSCSPISGHRSVSWYQQTPGQGLQFLFEYFSETQRNKGNFPGRFSGRQFSNSRSEMNVSTLELGDSALYLCASSTGTSGGQNIQYFGAGTRLSVL.

V is TRBV11-3 and J is TRBJ1-1; tentative D call: TRBD1 (5 bases). CDR1 and CDR2 from the germline V gene are SGHNT and YENEEA. This CDR3 is built from 13 residues. Between the trimmed V and J ends, which lost 3 bases and 4 bases, there was a span of 9 bases. The CDR3 DNA reads as TGTGCCAGCAGCTTGGGGCCGGCCACTGAAGCTTTCTTT. This codes for CASSLGPATEAFF.

This clone was recorded once. The chain couples TRBV7-2 to TRBJ1-2; 7 positions match TRBD1. Looked up from germline, CDR1 is SGHTA and CDR2 is FQGNSA. This CDR3 is built from 15 residues. V gave up 5 bases and J gave up 1 base; unmatched junction bases: 7. CDR3 sequence (DNA): TGTGCCAGCAGCGGACCTAGGGACAGTAACTATGGCTACACCTTC. It codes for CASSGPRDSNYGYTF.

The genes are TRBV9 and TRBJ1-1, with unresolved D. V shed 4 bases and J shed 1 base, with 11 bases lying between them. This CDR3 spans 14 amino acids. CDR1 and CDR2 from the germline V gene are SGDLS and YYNGEE. The CDR3 bases are TGTGCCAGCAGCATCATTCCACAGAACACTGAAGCTTTCTTT. Amino acids: CASSIIPQNTEAFF.

The chain employs TRBV5-1 and TRBJ2-7; maybe TRBD1 (6 bases). From germline, CDR1 is SGHRS and CDR2 YFSETQ. V shed 4 bases and J shed 0 bases, with 11 bases lying between them. The CDR3 totals 14 residues. CDR3 sequence reads: CASSGTGSSYEQYF. The CDR3 DNA is TGCGCCAGCAGCGGTACAGGGAGCTCCTACGAGCAGTACTTC.

The chain carries TRBV7-2 and TRBJ2-5, with D unresolved. The CDR3 extends over 15 amino acids. Trimming left V 1 base short and J 7 bases short, with 16 bases between. Germline CDR1 SGHTA, CDR2 FQGNSA. The CDR3 DNA reads as TGTGCCAGCAGCTTAGGGTCCCGTTCCAAGAGGACCCAGTACTTC. Protein sequence: CASSLGSRSKRTQYF. Combining the CDR3 with reference TRBV7-2 and TRBJ2-5 gives the whole variable domain GAGVSQSPSNKVTEKGKDVELRCDPISGHTALYWYRQSLGQGLEFLIYFQGNSAPDKSGLPSDRFSAERTGGSVSTLTIQRTQQEDSAVYLCASSLGSRSKRTQYFGPGTRLLVL.

The rearrangement joins TRBV27 to TRBJ2-7; weak D call: TRBD1 (7 bases). The CDR3 is made up of 16 amino acids. Germline CDR1 and CDR2: MNHEY and SMNVEV (reference sequence). V was pared by 3 bases and J by 5 bases, with 20 bases between. As DNA, the CDR3 is TGTGCCAGCAGTTTGGGGAGGCAGACAGGGCTCGACGAGCAGTACTTC. Protein product: CASSLGRQTGLDEQYF.

The chain employs TRBV7-3 and TRBJ1-1, with D possibly being TRBD1 (6 bases). Trimming stripped 5 bases from V and 4 bases from J, with 14 bases between. The germline V gene encodes CDR1 SGHTA and CDR2 FQGTGA. The CDR3 is made up of 14 amino acids. CDR3 nucleotides: TGTGCCAGCAGCCTAAACAGGGATATCACTGAAGCTTTCTTT. It yields the protein CASSLNRDITEAFF.

V gene TRBV7-3 combines with J gene TRBJ2-1, with 8 bases that match TRBD1. The germline gives CDR1 SGHTA, CDR2 FQGTGA. This CDR3 comprises 15 residues. V lost 5 bases to trimming and J lost 7 bases; unmatched junction nucleotides: 10. This chain's CDR3 is CASSPQGAGGNEQFF. DNA for the CDR3: TGTGCCAGCAGCCCCCAGGGGGCAGGGGGAAATGAGCAGTTCTTC.

The chain uses TRBV19 and TRBJ1-6; D call uncertain. The CDR3 is 15 residues long. Trimming took 5 bases from V and 4 from J, leaving 12 bases between them. Germline CDR1 is LNHDA and CDR2 is SQIVND (reference sequence). The DNA of the CDR3 is TGTGCCAGTAGTCCCTCGGTACTTTATAATTCACCCCTCCACTTT. Translated: CASSPSVLYNSPLHF.

The chain joins TRBV9 to TRBJ2-5; 10 bases line up with TRBD2. This CDR3 contains 15 residues. The V segment lost 3 bases and the J segment 4 bases; nucleotides outside the gene matches: 6. CDR1 is SGDLS, CDR2 YYNGEE, per germline. The CDR3 sequence: CASSGAGGYGETQYF. DNA of the CDR3: TGTGCCAGCAGCGGAGCGGGGGGGTATGGAGAGACCCAGTACTTC.

The J gene is TRBJ2-2, the V gene TRBV4-2; TRBD2 is a possible D gene (7 bases). Deletions cut 0 bases from V and 4 bases from J, with 12 bases between. This CDR3 spans 16 amino acids. Germline values: CDR1 LGHNA, CDR2 YNFKEQ. CDR3 sequence: CASSQEGGAATGELFF. DNA of the CDR3: TGTGCCAGCAGCCAAGAAGGGGGGGCGGCCACCGGGGAGCTGTTTTTT.

The count of this clone is one. CDR3 DNA: TGTGCCAGCAGCGGGAGGACGACTGGATCCGCTGGCTACACCTTC. This codes for CASSGRTTGSAGYTF. V usage is TRBV9 and J usage is TRBJ1-2, with D hard to call. The CDR3 extends over 15 amino acids. Germline CDR1 reads SGDLS; CDR2 reads YYNGEE. V lost 3 bases, J lost 7 bases, and 19 bases lay in between. Based on the CDR3 plus reference TRBV9 and TRBJ1-2, the full variable domain is DSGVTQTPKHLITATGQRVTLRCSPRSGDLSVYWYQQSLDQGLQFLIQYYNGEERAKGNILERFSAQQFPDLHSELNLSSLELGDSALYFCASSGRTTGSAGYTFGSGTRLTVV.

V is TRBV7-2 and J is TRBJ2-6, with TRBD1 matching 7 bases. The germline V gene encodes CDR1 SGHTA and CDR2 FQGNSA. The CDR3 has 18 residues. The V and J ends lost 0 bases and 0 bases, in that order; junction bases with no gene match: 5. The DNA of the CDR3 is TGTGCCAGCAGCTTAGCCGGGACAGCCTACTCTGGGGCCAACGTCCTGACTTTC. Translation gives CASSLAGTAYSGANVLTF.

The rearrangement links TRBV7-2 to TRBJ1-2, with a possible D match to TRBD1 (6 bases). The V and J ends lost 2 bases and 3 bases respectively, with 10 bases between them. Germline V CDR1 and CDR2: SGHTA, FQGNSA. The CDR3 is made up of 14 amino acids. This chain's CDR3 is CASSLRQGHYGYTF. CDR3 nucleotides: TGTGCCAGCAGCTTACGCCAGGGGCACTATGGCTACACCTTC.

The J gene is TRBJ1-2, the V gene TRBV6-5; D gene uncertain. V lost 0 bases to trimming and J lost 4 bases, with 15 bases between them. The germline V gene has CDR1 MNHEY and CDR2 SVGAGI. The CDR3 runs 16 residues. CDR3 sequence reads: CASSYSYIQSGYGYTF. Here the CDR3 DNA reads TGTGCCAGCAGTTACTCTTACATCCAAAGTGGCTATGGCTACACCTTC.

This chain connects TRBV7-2 to TRBJ2-3; 8 bases map to TRBD2. This CDR3 is 15 amino acids long. With 1 base clipped from V and 6 bases from J, the junction kept 6 bases outside the gene matches. The germline gives CDR1 SGHTA, CDR2 FQGNSA. As DNA, the CDR3 is TGTGCCAGCAGCTTAGTCGCGGGGGGAGGGGATACGCAGTATTTT. Translation: CASSLVAGGGDTQYF.

This clone was counted a single time. This chain joins TRBV19 and TRBJ2-3; D uncertain. CDR3 length: 15 residues. Per the germline V gene, CDR1 is LNHDA and CDR2 is SQIVND (reference sequence). V dropped 2 bases and J dropped 1 base, with 10 bases sitting between them. CDR3 coding DNA: TGTGCCAGTAGTATAATTGGGCAGGGCACAGATACGCAGTATTTT. This encodes CASSIIGQGTDTQYF.

The chain uses TRBV11-3 and TRBJ1-2, with D perhaps matching TRBD1 (5 bases). In germline, CDR1 is SGHNT, CDR2 YENEEA. The V end lost 4 bases, the J end lost 2 bases, and 5 bases lay between the germline ends. This CDR3 is built from 12 residues. In nucleotides, the CDR3 is TGTGCCAGCAGCTCAGGGAACTATGGCTACACCTTC. Protein: CASSSGNYGYTF.

The chain joins TRBV4-2 to TRBJ1-1, with 7 bases identical to TRBD1. This CDR3 is 12 amino acids long. V was clipped by 5 bases and J by 10 bases; unmatched bases: 7. Germline V CDR1 and CDR2: LGHNA, YNFKEQ. The CDR3 region has the DNA TGTGCCAGCAGCACCTGGACAGGTGGAGCTTTCTTT. Encoded protein: CASSTWTGGAFF.

This clone was counted between two and nine times. The chain joins TRBV7-9 to TRBJ2-7; 10 nucleotides match TRBD1. V gave up 5 bases and J gave up 6 bases; unmatched junction bases: 10. The germline V gene encodes CDR1 SEHNR and CDR2 FQNEAQ (reference sequence). This CDR3 has 15 amino acids. The CDR3 sequence is CASSPTGQGGFEQYF. CDR3 bases: TGTGCCAGCAGCCCCACCGGACAGGGGGGGTTCGAGCAGTACTTC.

This chain's CDR3 is CASSLAGTGLLFEYGYTF. CDR3 DNA sequence: TGTGCCAGCAGCTTGGCCGGGACAGGCCTGCTGTTCGAATATGGCTACACCTTC. The genes are TRBV5-4 and TRBJ1-2, with TRBD1 identical over 8 bases. CDR3 length equals 18 residues. Germline V gives CDR1 SGHNT, CDR2 YYREEE (reference sequence). V was pared by 0 bases and J by 5 bases, with 15 bases of the junction left unmatched.

This chain connects TRBV5-1 to TRBJ2-3; the D gene is possibly TRBD1 (5 bases). The CDR3 has 15 residues. The V gene's germline CDR1 is SGHRS and CDR2 YFSETQ. The V and J ends lost 0 bases and 0 bases respectively, with 8 bases between them. The DNA of the CDR3 is TGCGCCAGCAGCTTGGGGGGCTCTAGCACAGATACGCAGTATTTT. Translation: CASSLGGSSTDTQYF. Full variable domain (outside the CDR3, taken from reference TRBV5-1 and TRBJ2-3): KAGVTQTPRYLIKTRGQQVTLSCSPISGHRSVSWYQQTPGQGLQFLFEYFSETQRNKGNFPGRFSGRQFSNSRSEMNVSTLELGDSALYLCASSLGGSSTDTQYFGPGTRLTVL.

This clone is a singleton in its sample. CDR3 amino acids: CATSRSSGVGHEQFF. CDR3 DNA sequence: TGTGCCACCAGCCGTTCTAGCGGCGTCGGGCATGAGCAGTTCTTC. The chain couples TRBV24-1 to TRBJ2-1; 7 positions agree with TRBD2. Germline V gene lookup returns CDR1 KGHDR and CDR2 SFDVKD. The CDR3 extends over 15 amino acids. V dropped 7 bases and J dropped 8; count of bases not matched to a gene: 13.

The V gene is TRBV27, the J gene TRBJ2-1; possibly TRBD1 for D (6 bases). Germline CDR1 and CDR2: MNHEY and SMNVEV (reference sequence). The CDR3 has 13 amino acids. V was pared by 4 bases and J by 7 bases, with 11 bases between. The CDR3, as DNA: TGTGCCAGCAGTTACTATCAGGGGAATGAGCAGTTCTTC. Translated, it gives CASSYYQGNEQFF.

The V gene is TRBV7-3, the J gene TRBJ1-1, with 11 bases aligning to TRBD1. This CDR3 comprises 15 residues. Losses at the gene ends were 4 bases for V and 5 bases for J; bases not matched to a gene: 6. Germline V lookup: CDR1 SGHTA, CDR2 FQGTGA. This chain's CDR3 is CASSSTGTGGTEAFF. The CDR3 DNA reads TGTGCCAGCAGCTCAACCGGGACAGGGGGAACTGAAGCTTTCTTT. Filled out from reference TRBV7-3 and TRBJ1-1, the complete variable domain reads GAGVSQTPSNKVTEKGKYVELRCDPISGHTALYWYRQSLGQGPEFLIYFQGTGAADDSGLPNDRFFAVRPEGSVSTLKIQRTERGDSAVYLCASSSTGTGGTEAFFGQGTRLTVV.